Listed here are 29 T cell receptor beta chains from one sample, sequenced in a study of blood T cell repertoires in COVID-19. Using immunoSEQ multiplex PCR, the repertoire was profiled, and TCRdb retains in-frame clones only, with some absent. This sample has 170,000 or so clones, with roughly nine tenths found just once. The source material was peripheral blood. All receptors come from a man aged 50 to 59 with acute or convalescent COVID-19.

In its sample, this clone was seen once. This rearrangement joins TRBV15 to TRBJ1-1, with TRBD1 as a possible D gene (5 bases). Germline V lookup: CDR1 LNHNV, CDR2 YYDKDF (reference sequence). Trimming took 4 bases from V and 1 from J, leaving 7 bases between them. The CDR3 has 13 residues. CDR3: CATSMDKNTEAFF. The DNA of the CDR3 is TGTGCCACCAGCATGGACAAGAACACTGAAGCTTTCTTT.

This clone was detected only once. V is TRBV28 and J is TRBJ2-5; D call uncertain. This CDR3 is 13 amino acids long. Germline CDR1 is MDHEN and CDR2 is SYDVKM. Trimming took off 6 bases at V and 5 bases at J, with 13 bases between the two ends. Here the CDR3 reads CASSSSGVETQYF. The CDR3, as DNA: TGTGCCAGCAGCTCTAGTGGAGTGGAGACCCAGTACTTC.

This sequence joins TRBV7-2 and TRBJ1-5, with a tentative D call TRBD1 (5 bases). Trimming cost V 10 bases and J 4 bases, with 14 bases left between them. This CDR3 spans 13 amino acids. Germline loops: CDR1 SGHTA, CDR2 FQGNSA. This CDR3 is CATQGQQNQPQHF. CDR3 sequence (DNA): TGTGCCACCCAGGGCCAGCAAAATCAGCCCCAGCATTTT.

This rearrangement joins TRBV6-5 to TRBJ1-1, with 8 nucleotides matching TRBD1. V lost 5 bases, J lost 6 bases, and 8 bases stayed unmatched. CDR3 length: 14 residues. Germline loops: CDR1 MNHEY, CDR2 SVGAGI. The DNA of the CDR3 is TGTGCCAGCAGTAACATACAGGGGGGGGCTGAAGCTTTCTTT. This gives the protein CASSNIQGGAEAFF.

The rearrangement links TRBV19 to TRBJ2-4; 8 bases agree with TRBD1. This CDR3 has 19 residues. J lost 1 base, V lost 3 bases, and 14 bases had no gene match. Germline V gene sequence: CDR1 LNHDA, CDR2 SQIVND (reference sequence). The CDR3 region has the DNA TGTGCCAGTAGTATTAGTTCCACGCAGGGGGCTATGGCCAAAAACATTCAGTACTTC. This gives the protein CASSISSTQGAMAKNIQYF.

The gene calls are TRBV19 and TRBJ1-5; 7 bases fit TRBD1. J was trimmed by 2 bases and V by 7 bases; bases with no gene match: 8. CDR1 is LNHDA and CDR2 is SQIVND in the germline V gene (reference sequence). This CDR3 is 15 amino acids long. Here the CDR3 reads CASKSAGGRNQPQHF. The CDR3 coding sequence is TGTGCCAGTAAGTCGGCAGGGGGACGCAATCAGCCCCAGCATTTT.

The chain is built from TRBV7-9 and TRBJ2-5; a possible D gene is TRBD1 (5 bases). Germline lookup yields CDR1 SEHNR and CDR2 FQNEAQ (reference sequence). Trimming shortened V by 1 base and J by 4 bases, and 7 bases separated the two germline ends. The CDR3 spans 13 residues. The CDR3 DNA reads as TGTGCCAGCAGCTTAGAGGGGTCAGAGACCCAGTACTTC. It specifies CASSLEGSETQYF.

This chain links TRBV29-1 with TRBJ2-2, with 7 bases matching TRBD1. V shed 3 bases, J shed 4 bases, and the junction held 5 bases outside the gene matches. Germline CDR1 is SQVTM and CDR2 is ANQGSEA. The CDR3 consists of 14 residues. The CDR3 is CSVDLGDSTGELFF. The CDR3 DNA reads TGCAGCGTTGATCTGGGGGACAGCACCGGGGAGCTGTTTTTT.

This sequence joins TRBV7-8 and TRBJ2-7; 7 bases map to TRBD1. Germline CDR1 SGHVS, CDR2 FQNEAQ. The trim removed 5 bases at V and 2 bases at J, leaving 9 bases unmatched. CDR3 length equals 15 residues. CDR3 loop: CASSGPGQTAYEQYF. The CDR3 region has the DNA TGTGCCAGCAGCGGGCCGGGACAGACAGCCTACGAGCAGTACTTC.

The J gene is TRBJ2-2, the V gene TRBV28, with 7 positions matching TRBD1. V lost 6 bases, J lost 4 bases, and 11 bases stayed unmatched. The CDR3 loop spans 16 amino acids. Looked up from germline, CDR1 is MDHEN and CDR2 is SYDVKM. The CDR3 DNA reads as TGTGCCAGCAGGACACAGGGGCCGACGGGCACCGGGGAGCTGTTTTTT. The encoded protein is CASRTQGPTGTGELFF.

V usage is TRBV30 and J usage is TRBJ1-3; a weak D match, TRBD1 (5 bases). The CDR3 contains 13 residues. CDR1 and CDR2 (germline): GTSNPN, SVGIG (reference sequence). V was clipped by 2 bases and J by 9 bases, with 14 bases between them. The CDR3 spells CAWSTQRDSTIYF. The CDR3, as DNA: TGTGCCTGGAGTACCCAGAGGGACTCCACCATATATTTT.

CDR3 loop: CASSTPGASEQYF. CDR3 bases: TGTGCCAGCAGTACCCCTGGGGCGTCCGAGCAGTACTTC. This chain joins TRBV6-5 and TRBJ2-7, with D possibly TRBD1 on 5 matching bases. The CDR3 runs to 13 residues. The ends were cut back, 5 bases at V and 6 bases at J, with 14 bases in the middle. From germline, CDR1 is MNHEY and CDR2 SVGAGI.

This sequence joins TRBV28 and TRBJ2-2; no firm D call. The V and J ends lost 2 bases and 5 bases respectively, with 6 bases between them. Germline V lookup: CDR1 MDHEN, CDR2 SYDVKM. The CDR3 consists of 13 residues. The CDR3 sequence is CASSLGRTGELFF. CDR3 DNA sequence: TGTGCCAGCAGTTTAGGGCGAACCGGGGAGCTGTTTTTT.

The rearrangement links TRBV27 to TRBJ1-5, with a tentative D call TRBD1 (5 bases). Germline CDR1 is MNHEY and CDR2 is SMNVEV (reference sequence). The V and J ends lost 3 bases and 1 base respectively, with 7 bases between them. CDR3 length: 14 residues. The chain's CDR3 is CASSFQGSNQPQHF. CDR3 nucleotide sequence: TGTGCCAGCAGTTTTCAGGGAAGCAATCAGCCCCAGCATTTT.

The chain recombines TRBV4-1 with TRBJ1-1, with TRBD1 identical over 7 bases. Germline loops: CDR1 MGHRA, CDR2 YSYEKL. The CDR3 has 14 residues. Trimming took 2 bases from V and 8 from J; bases not matched to a gene: 8. CDR3 coding DNA: TGCGCCAGCAGCCAAAGATGGGGACAGCCAGAAGCTTTCTTT. Translated, it gives CASSQRWGQPEAFF.

The rearrangement links TRBV29-1 to TRBJ2-1, with D possibly being TRBD1 (8 bases). The germline V gene encodes CDR1 SQVTM and CDR2 ANQGSEA. The germline V and J ends were trimmed by 4 bases and 5 bases, with 15 bases remaining between them. The CDR3 is made up of 14 amino acids. CDR3 loop: CSVGRQGTNNEQFF. The CDR3 DNA sequence: TGCAGCGTTGGAAGACAGGGGACTAACAATGAGCAGTTCTTC.

Here the CDR3 reads CASSQVLAGVYTGELFF. Written as DNA, the CDR3 is TGCGCCAGCAGCCAAGTCTTAGCGGGGGTATACACCGGGGAGCTGTTTTTT. This chain connects TRBV4-1 to TRBJ2-2; 9 nucleotides align to TRBD2. Trimming at V came to 1 base and at J to 3 bases, leaving 6 bases not matched to a gene. The CDR3 extends over 17 amino acids. Germline V gene data show CDR1 as MGHRA and CDR2 as YSYEKL.

The chain combines TRBV2 with TRBJ1-2; D may be TRBD1 (6 bases). V lost 6 bases and J 0 bases, leaving 14 bases between the germline ends. CDR3 length: 15 amino acids. The germline CDR1 and CDR2 sequences are SNHLY and FYNNEI. The DNA of the CDR3 is TGTGCCAGCAGGGGCTTGGACAGAGCTAACTATGGCTACACCTTC. Amino acid sequence: CASRGLDRANYGYTF.

This clone was counted a few times. This rearrangement joins TRBV7-8 to TRBJ1-5; TRBD1 matches at 7 bases. Germline V gene data show CDR1 as SGHVS and CDR2 as FQNEAQ. The ends lost 7 bases at V and 6 bases at J; junction bases unmatched: 3. This CDR3 is 12 amino acids long. CDR3 coding DNA: TGTGCCAGCACGACAGGGTCTCAGCCCCAGCATTTT. Encoded protein: CASTTGSQPQHF.

The rearrangement joins TRBV9 to TRBJ1-2; D is uncertain. CDR1 SGDLS and CDR2 YYNGEE come from the germline V gene. CDR3 length equals 12 residues. Trimming stripped 4 bases from V and 7 bases from J, with 11 bases between. The CDR3 DNA reads TGTGCCAGCAGCACACGGAGTCTTGGCTACACCTTC. Amino acid sequence: CASSTRSLGYTF.

The CDR3 coding sequence is TGTGCCAGCAGCTTCGTCGACAGGGAAGTTGGCTACACCTTC. This encodes CASSFVDREVGYTF. This chain uses TRBV7-9 with TRBJ1-2; 7 bases are a match to TRBD1. CDR1 SEHNR and CDR2 FQNEAQ come from the germline V gene (reference sequence). Trimming removed 3 bases from V and 7 bases from J; junction bases left unmatched: 8. The CDR3 runs to 14 residues. Full variable domain (rest looked up from reference TRBV7-9 and TRBJ1-2): DTGVSQNPRHKITKRGQNVTFRCDPISEHNRLYWYRQTLGQGPEFLTYFQNEAQLEKSRLLSDRFSAERPKGSFSTLEIQRTEQGDSAMYLCASSFVDREVGYTFGSGTRLTVV.

This chain joins TRBV18 and TRBJ1-5; D unresolved. CDR3 length: 14 residues. Trimming left V 2 bases short and J 6 bases short, with 11 bases between. The germline V gene encodes CDR1 KGHSH and CDR2 LQKENI. In DNA form, the CDR3 reads TGTGCCAGCTCACCAGAAGCCGATCTTCAGCCCCAGCATTTT. This codes for CASSPEADLQPQHF.

The chain recombines TRBV27 with TRBJ2-3, with D tentatively TRBD1 (7 bases). Germline CDR1 and CDR2: MNHEY and SMNVEV (reference sequence). The CDR3 is made up of 15 amino acids. Deletions cut 8 bases from V and 6 bases from J, with 21 bases between. The CDR3 nucleotides read TGTGCCAGCCTAACCGGGGGCCCCAGGGGGGATACGCAGTATTTT. It codes for CASLTGGPRGDTQYF.

The J gene is TRBJ1-6, the V gene TRBV9; TRBD1 is a possible D gene (6 bases). The germline CDR1 and CDR2 sequences are SGDLS and YYNGEE. The CDR3 is made up of 14 amino acids. V shed 3 bases and J shed 5 bases, with 9 bases lying between them. CDR3 residues: CASSETGNNSPLHF. The CDR3 DNA reads as TGTGCCAGCAGCGAGACAGGAAATAATTCACCCCTCCACTTT. Full variable domain (missing parts from reference TRBV9 and TRBJ1-6): DSGVTQTPKHLITATGQRVTLRCSPRSGDLSVYWYQQSLDQGLQFLIQYYNGEERAKGNILERFSAQQFPDLHSELNLSSLELGDSALYFCASSETGNNSPLHFGNGTRLTVT.

The sample holds one count of this clone. The chain carries TRBV4-3 and TRBJ1-4, with 7 bases lining up with TRBD1. The CDR3 consists of 14 residues. J gave up 8 bases and V 1 base, and 4 bases lay outside the gene matches. Germline V gene lookup returns CDR1 LGHNA and CDR2 YSLEER. The CDR3 DNA reads as TGCGCCAGCAGCCAAGGACAGGGCCCGGAAAAACTGTTTTTT. Encoded protein: CASSQGQGPEKLFF.

The chain uses TRBV5-5 and TRBJ2-7; no clear D gene. The CDR3 length is 13 residues. With 0 bases removed from V and 0 bases from J, the gap between germline ends came to 4 bases. Germline lookup yields CDR1 SGHKS and CDR2 YYEKEE (reference sequence). CDR3 sequence reads: CASSLGSSYEQYV. CDR3 DNA: TGTGCCAGCAGCTTGGGCAGCTCCTACGAGCAGTACGTC.

The chain has TRBV5-4 and TRBJ2-2; possible D gene TRBD1, 6 bases. Trimming pared 4 bases from V and 2 bases from J, leaving 15 bases between. The CDR3 contains 16 residues. CDR1 and CDR2 from the germline V gene are SGHNT and YYREEE (reference sequence). CDR3 nucleotide sequence: TGTGCCAGCAGCCCACAGGGTCCCCGAAACACCGGGGAGCTGTTTTTT. The encoded protein is CASSPQGPRNTGELFF.

This clone was recorded once. This rearrangement joins TRBV5-1 to TRBJ2-1; D is ambiguous. The CDR3 sequence is 14 residues long. CDR1 and CDR2 (germline): SGHRS, YFSETQ. Trimming cost V 0 bases and J 4 bases, with 8 bases left between them. DNA of the CDR3: TGCGCCAGCAGCTTGGACGTCAGGTACAATGAGCAGTTCTTC. Its translation is CASSLDVRYNEQFF.

The chain combines TRBV9 with TRBJ2-6; TRBD1 is a possible D gene (6 bases). V was clipped by 4 bases and J by 1 base, with 9 bases between them. Germline values: CDR1 SGDLS, CDR2 YYNGEE. The CDR3 is 15 residues long. DNA of the CDR3: TGTGCCAGCAGCCCAACAGGGTCTGGGGCCAACGTCCTGACTTTC. Translated: CASSPTGSGANVLTF.